The present entry profiles one T cell receptor (beta chain) with its context. This clone came up a few times. Its antigen remains unidentified. No base quality values were provided; no much bigger clone lies one nucleotide off. The data stem from a study of cytomegalovirus exposure and HLA in healthy donors (dated by TCRdb to about 2017). For the study in its entirety: An earlier analysis of approximately 640 of the donors reported approximately 270 Gb of sequence data and around 120 million unique TCR beta sequences from about 200 million T cells. The aim of the study was to test whether cataloging public T cell receptors could identify signatures of past pathogen exposure. Every repertoire in the discovery cohort had been generated on one and the same sequencing platform. Genome-wide SNP genotypes for about 60% of the roughly 700 donors were used in a later genetic analysis, which treated that subset as a discovery cohort. In the later analysis, no new phenotypic data were used to find candidate immune exposures; instead, reliance was placed on TCR beta sequences and their occurrence across donors. Class I and class II HLA loci were covered by the typing at four-digit resolution. Approximately 300 gigabases of sequencing data and around 85 million unique TCR sequences made up an early release that covered 500 to 700 HLA-typed donors. An earlier analysis of about 620 of the donors applied high-throughput TCR beta sequencing to assess whether each TCR beta V gene segment acted as functional or pseudogenic. Alongside the repertoire data, information on donor age, sex, ethnicity and CMV serostatus was compiled. Among the roughly 380 genotyped donors, about 85% belonged to the genetic ancestry cluster associated with self-reported Caucasian donors. Among about 370 genotyped donors of the cohort, an average of approximately 240,000 unique TCR beta nucleotide sequences was sequenced per donor, of which about 18% were non-productive. A separate validation cohort of roughly 110 different subjects was used in addition to the 666-subject first cohort. To predict cytomegalovirus infection status, the study brought together high-throughput TCR immunosequencing, statistical association of individual TCRs with disease status, and machine learning. The number of donors typed differed by locus, with about 620-630 for A, B, C, DRB1 and DQB1, about 500 for DQA1, 606 for DPA1, and 472 for DPB1. The study profiled the T cell repertoires of around 700 subjects by immunosequencing and related them to cytomegalovirus serostatus. To study patterns of TCR occurrence, a later analysis re-analyzed previously published TCR beta repertoires from several hundred donors and added high-resolution HLA genotyping. Roughly 5 DR-DQ haplotypes were handled as single units for association and clustering because linkage in the cohort was strong.

The cohort was made up of approximately 670 healthy bone marrow donors. At the time of sampling, all cohort members were nominally healthy, though unrecorded immune exposures were likely present. The donor was CMV seronegative and belonged to the group of 352 seronegative cohort members. A peripheral blood sample was provided by each donor, and peripheral blood mononuclear cells were used for TCR beta sequencing. Genomic DNA was extracted from the blood cell samples with the Qiagen DNeasy Blood Extraction Kit. The paper's findings and limits, for the study overall: Most TCR sequences were seen in very few donors, while some public TCRs were found in many individuals. A further reported finding was that TCR beta sequences accurately predicted the HLA-A and HLA-B alleles for most subjects in the first cohort. Some IMGT-functional V segments, including TRBV6-2 and TRBV6-3, could not be distinguished by the 87-base-pair reads and were therefore excluded. Assigning TCR associations to individual alleles was difficult when HLA alleles, especially DR and DQ, strongly co-occurred. Because HLA typing was unavailable for some donors at each locus, only the typed subset was used in association tests. A few of the identified cytomegalovirus-associated TCR beta chains were confirmed in vitro to be specific for cytomegalovirus antigens. A later genetic analysis associated a missense DCLRE1C variant with V-gene and J-gene trimming of TCR beta chains, and an independent cohort replicated the association. The earlier analysis of 587 of the donors excluded approximately 17 rarely observed V segments, including chromosome 9 orphons, because counts were too low. In the study, 150 to 200 TCR beta chains were listed as associated with cytomegalovirus. This cohort had only TCR beta chains sequenced, and the lack of alpha or paired-chain data limited which features could be detected. Correlated functional status among segregating V segments might be attributable to linkage disequilibrium, but an unknown experimental factor could not be ruled out. An earlier analysis of 587 of the donors showed that most TCR beta V segments appeared in productive rearrangements either about 87% or about 30% of the time, which broadly matched IMGT annotations. According to a later analysis, TCR association rates differed among HLA loci, with DRB1 alleles showing the most associated TCRs and HLA-C alleles showing the fewest. Roughly uniform sequencing depth across donors was assumed in presence/absence analyses, although this assumption may not hold. In both the original and validation cohorts, the classifier was reported to diagnose cytomegalovirus status with high specificity and sensitivity. It was suggested by the authors that the approach could potentially be generalized to other disease states and immunological phenotypes. At a false discovery rate of 0.05, a later analysis linked under 20,000 TCR beta sequences to specific HLA alleles. Compared with the roughly 720-donor mean, donors in an Asian-associated ancestry cluster had fewer N-insertions in productive TCRs, according to a later genetic analysis. A later analysis found that HLA-associated TCR beta chains were more clonally expanded and had lower generation probabilities than equally common non-associated chains. A cluster of highly shared sequence variants was judged likely to represent a technical artifact of the sequencing pipeline. According to a later analysis, most CMV-associated TCR beta chains appeared to be HLA-restricted, and the HLA associations seemed to be driven largely by CMV exposure. Immune exposure information for the cohort was limited to CMV serostatus. According to a later analysis, parvovirus B19, influenza, CMV and Epstein-Barr virus appeared linked to several top co-occurrence clusters.

CDR1 MDHEN and CDR2 SYDVKM are derived from the germline V gene. The CDR3 numbers 12 residues from cysteine through phenylalanine. This entry keeps only the CDR3 DNA: 36 bases, framed from base 1. Trimming takes 11 bases from V and 4 bases from J, and the germline ends sit 12 bases apart. The method behind the library was the immunoSEQ multiplex PCR assay. For the multiplex PCR, a mixture combining 60 forward primers for TCR Vbeta segments and 13 reverse primers for TCR Jbeta segments was used. Amplification of the CDR3 region of rearranged TCR beta genes was performed with a multiplex PCR assay on genomic DNA. Amplified TCR beta libraries were sequenced as 87-base-pair reads on the Illumina HiSeq System. In the source study's methods: A later analysis counted approximately 74 million unique TCR beta chains across the 690 or so repertoires, and around 12 million of these chains were shared by at least two donors. Raw reads were error-corrected and collapsed into unique sequences by a nearest-neighbor algorithm in which closely related sequences were merged to remove PCR and sequencing errors. CDR3 sequences were aligned to IMGT reference sequences to assign V, D and J gene segments. For a sequence to be retained, at least a six-nucleotide match to both a V gene segment and a J gene segment was required. A rearrangement counted as productive if the CDR3 had no stop codons and remained in frame with V and J, and every other rearrangement counted as non-productive. CDR3 was defined by IMGT convention, running from the second conserved V-encoded cysteine to the conserved J-encoded phenylalanine. The earlier analysis of 587 of the donors excluded any sequence lacking an unambiguous match to a single V gene segment. In an earlier analysis of 587 of the donors, a V segment was called functional when productive rearrangements were above 56.7%, and segregating when the standard deviation between donors exceeded 5%. A statistical classification framework was built to diagnose cytomegalovirus status from the catalog of TCR beta chain sequences. In a later analysis, TCR nucleotide sequences were compared against IMGT/GENE-DB human TR gene sequences so that V and J genes could be assigned. A later analysis assigned CDR3 sequences and most-parsimonious VDJ recombination scenarios with the TCRdist pipeline. In a later analysis, each TCR beta chain was defined by its CDR3 amino acid sequence together with its V-gene family, and reads without a unique V-gene family were excluded. As a way to deal with suspected cross-contamination and a sequencing artifact, a later analysis dropped 640 or so nucleotide sequences that were highly shared and had low generation probability. In a later analysis, a clonal expansion index was calculated for each public chain from normalized within-repertoire ranks of inferred template counts. Generation probabilities in a later analysis came from a VDJ recombination model fitted to out-of-frame rearrangements, and those results were checked against IGoR. A later analysis scored TCR-TCR, TCR-HLA and TCR-CMV co-occurrence with hypergeometric tests, applying a repertoire-size bias correction to TCR pairs. False discovery rates were estimated in a later analysis by permuting HLA or CMV assignments 20 times. In a later analysis, co-occurring TCRs were grouped using DBSCAN, and TCRdist sequence similarity was added for clustering within HLA-allele-positive subsets. Co-occurrence clustering excluded repertoires with fewer than 30,000 or more than 120,000 public chains, plus five with anomalous nucleotide sharing. TCRdb holds this immuneACCESS table with in-frame rearrangements only. Some clones are missing; in checked studies, unresolved V genes explain under half, and the rest has no known cause. V and J calls and clone size are given by that table; D and trimming were obtained from the DNA. The sample table lists 200,000 to 250,000 clones, 79% of them with a count of one. Together, the top ten hold roughly 1.5% of the sample.

The material sequenced was PBMCs. The chain joins TRBV28 to TRBJ1-5; tentative D gene TRBD1, with 6 bases matching. This receptor was identified in a man between 45 and 60 years old in good health and CMV-seronegative. The sequence in DNA is TGTGCCGCAGTAAGGGGGAATCAGCCCCAGCATTTT. Protein translation: CAAVRGNQPQHF.